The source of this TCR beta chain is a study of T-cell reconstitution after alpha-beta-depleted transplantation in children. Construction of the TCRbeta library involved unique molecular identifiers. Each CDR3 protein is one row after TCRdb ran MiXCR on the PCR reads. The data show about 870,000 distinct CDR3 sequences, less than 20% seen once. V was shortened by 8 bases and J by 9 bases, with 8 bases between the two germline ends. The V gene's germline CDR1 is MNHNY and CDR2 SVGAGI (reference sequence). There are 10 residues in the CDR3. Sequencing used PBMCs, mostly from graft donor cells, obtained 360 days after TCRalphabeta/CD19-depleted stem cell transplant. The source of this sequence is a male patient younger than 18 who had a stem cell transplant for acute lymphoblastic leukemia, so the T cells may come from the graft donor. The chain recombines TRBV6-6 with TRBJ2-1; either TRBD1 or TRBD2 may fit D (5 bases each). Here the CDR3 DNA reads TGTGCCAGCGGGACGGGTGAGCAGTTCTTC. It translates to CASGTGEQFF.